These 23 T cell receptor beta chains were all obtained from the same sample, sequenced in a study of blood T cell repertoires in COVID-19. The method was immunoSEQ multiplex PCR; TCRdb's version includes in-frame clones alone and lacks a portion of them. Of 130,000 to 150,000 clones detected, 65% to 85% appear once; the ten largest clones hold 1.9%. Sequencing was done on a sample of peripheral blood. Source of these receptors: a woman aged 55-70 years with acute or convalescent COVID-19.

This chain uses TRBV24-1 with TRBJ2-3; TRBD2 matches at 7 bases. After removal of 0 bases from V and 2 bases from J, the junction contained 4 bases not matched to a gene. CDR1 is KGHDR, CDR2 SFDVKD, per germline. CDR3 size: 16 residues. The CDR3 DNA sequence: TGTGCCACCAGTGATTTGTCTAGCGGACTCACAGATACGCAGTATTTT. As protein: CATSDLSSGLTDTQYF.

The V gene is TRBV4-1, the J gene TRBJ2-7, with TRBD2 identical over 12 bases. Germline-derived CDR1 and CDR2 are MGHRA and YSYEKL. The V and J ends lost 1 base and 8 bases, in that order; junction bases with no gene match: 6. CDR3 length: 15 amino acids. The CDR3 bases are TGCGCCAGCAGCCAAGTTCCACTAGCGGGAGGAAAGCAGTACTTC. Its translation is CASSQVPLAGGKQYF.

The chain carries TRBV27 and TRBJ1-5, with a tentative D call TRBD1 (6 bases). The CDR3 is 17 amino acids. Germline V gene sequence: CDR1 MNHEY, CDR2 SMNVEV (reference sequence). The V end was cut by 4 bases, the J end by 2 bases, with 18 bases between. The CDR3 here is CASSSSGDGFGNQPQHF. For the CDR3, the DNA is TGTGCCAGCAGTTCGTCAGGGGATGGATTTGGCAATCAGCCCCAGCATTTT.

V is TRBV18 and J is TRBJ2-1; 14 nucleotides align to TRBD2. The germline V gene has CDR1 KGHSH and CDR2 LQKENI. The ends lost 4 bases at V and 8 bases at J; junction bases unmatched: 7. The CDR3 runs 16 residues. In DNA, the CDR3 is TGTGCCAGCTCACTCGGGACTAGCGGGAGAGTTGATGAGCAGTTCTTC. As protein: CASSLGTSGRVDEQFF.

The rearrangement uses TRBV5-4 and TRBJ1-6; tentatively, D is TRBD1 (5 bases). Trimming cost V 0 bases and J 0 bases, with 10 bases left between them. The CDR3 runs to 17 residues. In germline, CDR1 is SGHNT, CDR2 YYREEE (reference sequence). CDR3 amino acids: CASSLGGTSSYNSPLHF. In nucleotides, the CDR3 is TGTGCCAGCAGCTTGGGGGGCACGAGCTCCTATAATTCACCCCTCCACTTT.

The chain combines TRBV11-3 with TRBJ2-1; 12 bases are shared with TRBD1. With V trimmed by 2 bases and J by 10 bases, 6 bases remained unmatched. Germline V gives CDR1 SGHNT, CDR2 YENEEA. The CDR3 sequence is 15 residues long. CDR3 DNA: TGTGCCAGCAGCTTACGGGGACAGGGGGCGCACGAGCAGTTCTTC. Encoded protein: CASSLRGQGAHEQFF.

V is TRBV9 and J is TRBJ2-1; weak D call: TRBD2 (6 bases). Trimming left V 5 bases short and J 6 bases short, with 18 bases between. This CDR3 comprises 15 residues. Germline V lookup: CDR1 SGDLS, CDR2 YYNGEE. The CDR3 loop reads CASSSEGRPPNEQFF. Written as DNA, the CDR3 is TGTGCCAGCAGTTCAGAGGGGAGGCCCCCCAATGAGCAGTTCTTC.

The V call is TRBV12-5, the J call TRBJ2-1, with 14 bases matching TRBD2. Germline lookup yields CDR1 LGHNT and CDR2 FRNRAP. V was pared by 1 base and J by 8 bases, with 7 bases of the junction left unmatched. This CDR3 region has 17 residues. CDR3 DNA: TGTGCTAGTGGTTTGGCACCACCGGGACTAGCGGGAGATGAGCAGTTCTTC. Translation gives CASGLAPPGLAGDEQFF.

The rearrangement links TRBV29-1 to TRBJ2-7, with D hard to call. The CDR3 sequence is 12 residues long. V lost 1 base, J lost 2 bases, and 6 bases lay in between. Germline values: CDR1 SQVTM, CDR2 ANQGSEA. The CDR3 sequence is CSVEVAAYEQYF. CDR3 DNA: TGCAGCGTTGAAGTGGCGGCCTACGAGCAGTACTTC.

There are a few counts of this clone. This rearrangement joins TRBV11-2 to TRBJ1-4; weak D call: TRBD1 (5 bases). With 1 base removed from V and 1 base from J, the gap between germline ends came to 7 bases. CDR3 length equals 15 residues. Germline V gives CDR1 SGHAT, CDR2 FQNNGV. The CDR3 DNA follows: TGTGCCAGCAGCTTAGTGGGGGGAACTAATGAAAAACTGTTTTTT. Its translation: CASSLVGGTNEKLFF.

CDR3 nucleotides: TGTGCCAGCAGTTTTTTGGGCTACTCAGATACGCAGTATTTT. Its protein product is CASSFLGYSDTQYF. This chain uses TRBV28 with TRBJ2-3; no definite D call. The CDR3 extends over 14 amino acids. Germline V CDR1 and CDR2: MDHEN, SYDVKM. V was shortened by 3 bases and J by 4 bases, with 11 bases between the two germline ends.

This chain uses TRBV27 with TRBJ2-1; TRBD2 matches 8 bases. The length of the CDR3 is 15 residues. The junction had 7 bases not matched to a gene; V was cut back by 5 bases and J by 4 bases. From germline, CDR1 is MNHEY and CDR2 SMNVEV (reference sequence). CDR3 nucleotides: TGTGCCAGCAGTCGACCGGGACTAGGATACAATGAGCAGTTCTTC. Protein: CASSRPGLGYNEQFF.

V gene TRBV5-1 combines with J gene TRBJ2-1; 8 bases fit TRBD1. Unmatched junction bases numbered 0, after V lost 3 bases and J lost 10 bases. CDR1 SGHRS and CDR2 YFSETQ come from the germline V gene. The CDR3 has 11 amino acids. The CDR3 sequence is CASSWDREQFF. DNA of the CDR3: TGCGCCAGCAGCTGGGACAGGGAGCAGTTCTTC.

The CDR3 spells CASSLGGGLAGVSEQFF. In nucleotides, the CDR3 is TGCGCCAGCAGCTTGGGTGGGGGACTAGCGGGAGTGAGTGAGCAGTTCTTC. The chain joins TRBV5-1 to TRBJ2-1; 14 bases line up with TRBD2. From germline, CDR1 is SGHRS and CDR2 YFSETQ. The CDR3 runs to 17 residues. The junction had 8 bases not matched to a gene; V was cut back by 0 bases and J by 9 bases.

This clone was detected ten times or more. CDR3 bases: TGTGCCAGCAGCCAACGGAGGTTAGGCTCCTATAATTCACCCCTCCACTTT. This translates into CASSQRRLGSYNSPLHF. V is TRBV3-1 (or the pseudogene TRBV3-2) and J is TRBJ1-6; no clear D. The CDR3 totals 17 residues. Germline V gene sequence: CDR1 LGHDT, CDR2 YNNKEL (reference sequence). Trimming left V 2 bases short and J 0 bases short, with 11 bases between.

This clone was picked up one time. Here the CDR3 reads CASRQGQGATEAFF. CDR3 in DNA: TGTGCCAGCAGACAGGGACAGGGGGCCACTGAAGCTTTCTTT. J is TRBJ1-1 and V is TRBV7-9; 12 nucleotides line up with TRBD1. CDR3 length: 14 amino acids. Germline-derived CDR1 and CDR2 are SEHNR and FQNEAQ (reference sequence). Unmatched junction bases numbered 3, after V lost 6 bases and J lost 4 bases.

The chain is built from TRBV29-1 and TRBJ2-7; TRBD2 matches at 10 bases. Trimming at V came to 5 bases and at J to 3 bases, leaving 13 bases not matched to a gene. Germline V lookup: CDR1 SQVTM, CDR2 ANQGSEA. The CDR3 sequence is 16 residues long. CDR3 protein: CSVLGLAGEVRYEQYF. CDR3 bases: TGCAGCGTTTTAGGCCTAGCGGGAGAGGTGCGCTACGAGCAGTACTTC.

The chain is built from TRBV6-6 and TRBJ1-3, with D possibly TRBD1 on 5 matching bases. CDR1 is MNHNY, CDR2 SVGAGI, per germline (reference sequence). This CDR3 spans 15 amino acids. V lost 0 bases, J lost 4 bases, and 10 bases lay in between. Here the CDR3 reads CASSYSPGWGNTIYF. CDR3 nucleotide sequence: TGTGCCAGCAGTTACTCCCCAGGGTGGGGAAACACCATATATTTT.

In DNA, the CDR3 is TGCGCCAGCAGCCAAGAGACTAGCGGGAGCCTCGGGCAGTTCTTC. It codes for CASSQETSGSLGQFF. The genes are TRBV4-1 and TRBJ2-1, with TRBD2 identical over 12 bases. The CDR3 contains 15 residues. Germline assignment: CDR1 MGHRA and CDR2 YSYEKL. The ends lost 0 bases at V and 12 bases at J; junction bases unmatched: 6.

The V call is TRBV28, the J call TRBJ2-7; TRBD2 matches 11 bases. V shed 8 bases and J 3 bases; nucleotides not matched to a gene: 9. The CDR3 extends over 15 amino acids. CDR1 MDHEN and CDR2 SYDVKM come from the germline V gene. The CDR3 sequence is CASASLAGVYYEQYF. The CDR3 DNA sequence: TGTGCCAGCGCATCACTAGCGGGAGTGTACTACGAGCAGTACTTC.

This clone showed up just a few times. The chain is built from TRBV6-1 and TRBJ1-1; D is undetermined. CDR3 length: 13 amino acids. Germline lookup yields CDR1 MNHNS and CDR2 SASEGT. Trimming removed 2 bases from V and 0 bases from J, with 4 bases in between. CDR3 in amino acids: CASSEQLNTEAFF. The CDR3 region has the DNA TGTGCCAGCAGTGAACAATTGAACACTGAAGCTTTCTTT.

The genes are TRBV5-6 and TRBJ1-4, with TRBD1 matching 9 bases. CDR1 SGHDT and CDR2 YYEEEE come from the germline V gene. The V gene end was trimmed by 3 bases and the J gene end by 6 bases; junction bases not matched to a gene: 3. The length of the CDR3 is 14 residues. The CDR3 protein is CASSSDRGYEKLFF. The CDR3 bases are TGTGCCAGCAGCTCCGACAGGGGGTATGAAAAACTGTTTTTT.

The CDR3 protein is CASSRRGARGDEQFF. Here the CDR3 DNA reads TGTGCCAGCAGTCGGCGGGGGGCGCGGGGGGATGAGCAGTTCTTC. The rearrangement uses TRBV27 and TRBJ2-1, with TRBD2 matching over 8 bases. This CDR3 comprises 15 residues. Germline assignment: CDR1 MNHEY and CDR2 SMNVEV (reference sequence). V lost 5 bases and J lost 8; bases outside the gene matches: 11.